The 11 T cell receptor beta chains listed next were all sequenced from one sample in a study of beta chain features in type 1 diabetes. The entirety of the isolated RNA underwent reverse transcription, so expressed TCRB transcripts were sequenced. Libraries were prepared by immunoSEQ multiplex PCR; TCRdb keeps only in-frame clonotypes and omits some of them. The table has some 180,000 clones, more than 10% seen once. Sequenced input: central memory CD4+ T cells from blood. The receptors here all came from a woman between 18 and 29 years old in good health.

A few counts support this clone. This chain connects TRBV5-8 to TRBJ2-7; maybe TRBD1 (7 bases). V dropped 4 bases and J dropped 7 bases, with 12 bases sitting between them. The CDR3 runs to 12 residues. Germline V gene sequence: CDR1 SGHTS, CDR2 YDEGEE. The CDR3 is CASSGGGSEQYF. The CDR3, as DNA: TGTGCCAGCAGCGGAGGGGGCTCGGAGCAGTACTTC.

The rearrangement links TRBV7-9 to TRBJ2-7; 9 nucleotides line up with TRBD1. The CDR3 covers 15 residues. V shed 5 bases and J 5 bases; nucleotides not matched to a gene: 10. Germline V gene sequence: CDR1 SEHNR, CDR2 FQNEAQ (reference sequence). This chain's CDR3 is CASSPRGTGIDEQYF. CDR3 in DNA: TGTGCCAGCAGCCCAAGAGGGACAGGGATCGACGAGCAGTACTTC.

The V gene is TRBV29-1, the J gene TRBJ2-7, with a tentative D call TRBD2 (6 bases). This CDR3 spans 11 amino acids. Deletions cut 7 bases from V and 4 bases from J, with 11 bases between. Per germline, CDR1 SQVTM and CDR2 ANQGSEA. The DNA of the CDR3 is TGCAGCGCGGGACTGCTGTACGAGCAGTACTTC. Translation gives CSAGLLYEQYF.

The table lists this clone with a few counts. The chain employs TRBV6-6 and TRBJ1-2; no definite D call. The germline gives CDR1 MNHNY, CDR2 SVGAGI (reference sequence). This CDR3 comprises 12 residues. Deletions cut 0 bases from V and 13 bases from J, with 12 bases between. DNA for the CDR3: TGTGCCAGCAGTTACTCTAGCCCGCCACTCACCTTC. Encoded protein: CASSYSSPPLTF.

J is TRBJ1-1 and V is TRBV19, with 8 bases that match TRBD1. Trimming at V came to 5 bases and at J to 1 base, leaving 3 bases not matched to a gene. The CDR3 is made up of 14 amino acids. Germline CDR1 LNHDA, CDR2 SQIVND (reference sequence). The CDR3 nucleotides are TGTGCCAGTAGTGCACAGGGGGGGAACACTGAAGCTTTCTTT. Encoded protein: CASSAQGGNTEAFF.

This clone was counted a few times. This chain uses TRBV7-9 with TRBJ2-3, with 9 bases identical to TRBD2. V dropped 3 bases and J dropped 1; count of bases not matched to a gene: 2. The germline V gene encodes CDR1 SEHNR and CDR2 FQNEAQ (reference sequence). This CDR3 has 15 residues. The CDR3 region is CASSLASGGTDTQYF. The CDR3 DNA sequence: TGTGCCAGCAGCTTGGCTAGCGGGGGCACAGATACGCAGTATTTT.

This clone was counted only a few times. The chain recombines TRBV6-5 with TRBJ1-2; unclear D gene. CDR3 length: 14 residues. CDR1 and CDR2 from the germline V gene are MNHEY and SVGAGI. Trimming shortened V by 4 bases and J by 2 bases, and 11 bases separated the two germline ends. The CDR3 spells CASSSPTSNYGYTF. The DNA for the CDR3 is TGTGCCAGCAGTTCCCCGACATCCAACTATGGCTACACCTTC.

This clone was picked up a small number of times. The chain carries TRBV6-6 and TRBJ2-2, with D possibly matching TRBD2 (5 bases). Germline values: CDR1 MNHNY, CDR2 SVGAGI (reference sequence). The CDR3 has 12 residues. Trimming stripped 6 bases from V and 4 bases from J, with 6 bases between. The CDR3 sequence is CASSRGTGELFF. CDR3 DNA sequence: TGTGCCAGCAGCCGGGGCACCGGGGAGCTGTTTTTT.

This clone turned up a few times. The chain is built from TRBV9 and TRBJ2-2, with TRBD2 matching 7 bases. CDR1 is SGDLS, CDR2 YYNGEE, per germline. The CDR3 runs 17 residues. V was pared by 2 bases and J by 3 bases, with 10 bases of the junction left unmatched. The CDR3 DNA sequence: TGTGCCAGCAGCGTCGATCTTGGGACTATCTACACCGGGGAGCTGTTTTTT. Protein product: CASSVDLGTIYTGELFF.

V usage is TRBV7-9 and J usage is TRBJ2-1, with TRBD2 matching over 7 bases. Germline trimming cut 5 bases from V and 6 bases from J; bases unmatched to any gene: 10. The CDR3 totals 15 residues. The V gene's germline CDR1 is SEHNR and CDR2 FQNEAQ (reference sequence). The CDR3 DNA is TGTGCCAGCAGCACGACCGGGACTACCGCCAATGAGCAGTTCTTC. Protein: CASSTTGTTANEQFF.

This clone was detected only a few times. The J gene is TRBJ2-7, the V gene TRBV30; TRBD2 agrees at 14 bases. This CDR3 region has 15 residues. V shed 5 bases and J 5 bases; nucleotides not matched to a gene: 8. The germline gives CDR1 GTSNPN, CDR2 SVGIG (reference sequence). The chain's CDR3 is CAWRRLAGGPNEQYF. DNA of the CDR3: TGTGCCTGGCGGCGACTAGCGGGAGGGCCAAACGAGCAGTACTTC.